The entry that follows covers one T cell receptor (beta chain) sequence. Germline assignment: CDR1 MDHEN and CDR2 SYDVKM. V was trimmed by 6 bases and J by 9 bases, leaving 15 bases between them. CDR3 size: 13 residues. These data belong to a study of blood T cell repertoires in COVID-19. The overall study: Samples of COVID-19 (acute and convalescent) were obtained from the United States, Italy and Spain. Sources were T cells, B-cell-depleted T cells, or PBMCs; the material itself was cDNA or gDNA.

Original handling: Amplification of reference gene primers was used by the study to estimate nucleated cell counts. Measured with immunoSEQ multiplex PCR; TCRdb has only the in-frame clones, and not every one. That table furnishes V, J and clone size, whereas the DNA furnished D and trimming. The table records over 300,000 clones, roughly 85% of them present only once. The rearrangement uses TRBV28 and TRBJ1-5, with a possible D match to TRBD1 (5 bases). The specimen sequenced was peripheral blood. The receptor's source is a human donor in a cohort sampled during active COVID-19. In DNA, the CDR3 is TGTGCCAGCAGCCGGACACATTTGGGGCCCCAGCATTTT. Amino acids: CASSRTHLGPQHF.